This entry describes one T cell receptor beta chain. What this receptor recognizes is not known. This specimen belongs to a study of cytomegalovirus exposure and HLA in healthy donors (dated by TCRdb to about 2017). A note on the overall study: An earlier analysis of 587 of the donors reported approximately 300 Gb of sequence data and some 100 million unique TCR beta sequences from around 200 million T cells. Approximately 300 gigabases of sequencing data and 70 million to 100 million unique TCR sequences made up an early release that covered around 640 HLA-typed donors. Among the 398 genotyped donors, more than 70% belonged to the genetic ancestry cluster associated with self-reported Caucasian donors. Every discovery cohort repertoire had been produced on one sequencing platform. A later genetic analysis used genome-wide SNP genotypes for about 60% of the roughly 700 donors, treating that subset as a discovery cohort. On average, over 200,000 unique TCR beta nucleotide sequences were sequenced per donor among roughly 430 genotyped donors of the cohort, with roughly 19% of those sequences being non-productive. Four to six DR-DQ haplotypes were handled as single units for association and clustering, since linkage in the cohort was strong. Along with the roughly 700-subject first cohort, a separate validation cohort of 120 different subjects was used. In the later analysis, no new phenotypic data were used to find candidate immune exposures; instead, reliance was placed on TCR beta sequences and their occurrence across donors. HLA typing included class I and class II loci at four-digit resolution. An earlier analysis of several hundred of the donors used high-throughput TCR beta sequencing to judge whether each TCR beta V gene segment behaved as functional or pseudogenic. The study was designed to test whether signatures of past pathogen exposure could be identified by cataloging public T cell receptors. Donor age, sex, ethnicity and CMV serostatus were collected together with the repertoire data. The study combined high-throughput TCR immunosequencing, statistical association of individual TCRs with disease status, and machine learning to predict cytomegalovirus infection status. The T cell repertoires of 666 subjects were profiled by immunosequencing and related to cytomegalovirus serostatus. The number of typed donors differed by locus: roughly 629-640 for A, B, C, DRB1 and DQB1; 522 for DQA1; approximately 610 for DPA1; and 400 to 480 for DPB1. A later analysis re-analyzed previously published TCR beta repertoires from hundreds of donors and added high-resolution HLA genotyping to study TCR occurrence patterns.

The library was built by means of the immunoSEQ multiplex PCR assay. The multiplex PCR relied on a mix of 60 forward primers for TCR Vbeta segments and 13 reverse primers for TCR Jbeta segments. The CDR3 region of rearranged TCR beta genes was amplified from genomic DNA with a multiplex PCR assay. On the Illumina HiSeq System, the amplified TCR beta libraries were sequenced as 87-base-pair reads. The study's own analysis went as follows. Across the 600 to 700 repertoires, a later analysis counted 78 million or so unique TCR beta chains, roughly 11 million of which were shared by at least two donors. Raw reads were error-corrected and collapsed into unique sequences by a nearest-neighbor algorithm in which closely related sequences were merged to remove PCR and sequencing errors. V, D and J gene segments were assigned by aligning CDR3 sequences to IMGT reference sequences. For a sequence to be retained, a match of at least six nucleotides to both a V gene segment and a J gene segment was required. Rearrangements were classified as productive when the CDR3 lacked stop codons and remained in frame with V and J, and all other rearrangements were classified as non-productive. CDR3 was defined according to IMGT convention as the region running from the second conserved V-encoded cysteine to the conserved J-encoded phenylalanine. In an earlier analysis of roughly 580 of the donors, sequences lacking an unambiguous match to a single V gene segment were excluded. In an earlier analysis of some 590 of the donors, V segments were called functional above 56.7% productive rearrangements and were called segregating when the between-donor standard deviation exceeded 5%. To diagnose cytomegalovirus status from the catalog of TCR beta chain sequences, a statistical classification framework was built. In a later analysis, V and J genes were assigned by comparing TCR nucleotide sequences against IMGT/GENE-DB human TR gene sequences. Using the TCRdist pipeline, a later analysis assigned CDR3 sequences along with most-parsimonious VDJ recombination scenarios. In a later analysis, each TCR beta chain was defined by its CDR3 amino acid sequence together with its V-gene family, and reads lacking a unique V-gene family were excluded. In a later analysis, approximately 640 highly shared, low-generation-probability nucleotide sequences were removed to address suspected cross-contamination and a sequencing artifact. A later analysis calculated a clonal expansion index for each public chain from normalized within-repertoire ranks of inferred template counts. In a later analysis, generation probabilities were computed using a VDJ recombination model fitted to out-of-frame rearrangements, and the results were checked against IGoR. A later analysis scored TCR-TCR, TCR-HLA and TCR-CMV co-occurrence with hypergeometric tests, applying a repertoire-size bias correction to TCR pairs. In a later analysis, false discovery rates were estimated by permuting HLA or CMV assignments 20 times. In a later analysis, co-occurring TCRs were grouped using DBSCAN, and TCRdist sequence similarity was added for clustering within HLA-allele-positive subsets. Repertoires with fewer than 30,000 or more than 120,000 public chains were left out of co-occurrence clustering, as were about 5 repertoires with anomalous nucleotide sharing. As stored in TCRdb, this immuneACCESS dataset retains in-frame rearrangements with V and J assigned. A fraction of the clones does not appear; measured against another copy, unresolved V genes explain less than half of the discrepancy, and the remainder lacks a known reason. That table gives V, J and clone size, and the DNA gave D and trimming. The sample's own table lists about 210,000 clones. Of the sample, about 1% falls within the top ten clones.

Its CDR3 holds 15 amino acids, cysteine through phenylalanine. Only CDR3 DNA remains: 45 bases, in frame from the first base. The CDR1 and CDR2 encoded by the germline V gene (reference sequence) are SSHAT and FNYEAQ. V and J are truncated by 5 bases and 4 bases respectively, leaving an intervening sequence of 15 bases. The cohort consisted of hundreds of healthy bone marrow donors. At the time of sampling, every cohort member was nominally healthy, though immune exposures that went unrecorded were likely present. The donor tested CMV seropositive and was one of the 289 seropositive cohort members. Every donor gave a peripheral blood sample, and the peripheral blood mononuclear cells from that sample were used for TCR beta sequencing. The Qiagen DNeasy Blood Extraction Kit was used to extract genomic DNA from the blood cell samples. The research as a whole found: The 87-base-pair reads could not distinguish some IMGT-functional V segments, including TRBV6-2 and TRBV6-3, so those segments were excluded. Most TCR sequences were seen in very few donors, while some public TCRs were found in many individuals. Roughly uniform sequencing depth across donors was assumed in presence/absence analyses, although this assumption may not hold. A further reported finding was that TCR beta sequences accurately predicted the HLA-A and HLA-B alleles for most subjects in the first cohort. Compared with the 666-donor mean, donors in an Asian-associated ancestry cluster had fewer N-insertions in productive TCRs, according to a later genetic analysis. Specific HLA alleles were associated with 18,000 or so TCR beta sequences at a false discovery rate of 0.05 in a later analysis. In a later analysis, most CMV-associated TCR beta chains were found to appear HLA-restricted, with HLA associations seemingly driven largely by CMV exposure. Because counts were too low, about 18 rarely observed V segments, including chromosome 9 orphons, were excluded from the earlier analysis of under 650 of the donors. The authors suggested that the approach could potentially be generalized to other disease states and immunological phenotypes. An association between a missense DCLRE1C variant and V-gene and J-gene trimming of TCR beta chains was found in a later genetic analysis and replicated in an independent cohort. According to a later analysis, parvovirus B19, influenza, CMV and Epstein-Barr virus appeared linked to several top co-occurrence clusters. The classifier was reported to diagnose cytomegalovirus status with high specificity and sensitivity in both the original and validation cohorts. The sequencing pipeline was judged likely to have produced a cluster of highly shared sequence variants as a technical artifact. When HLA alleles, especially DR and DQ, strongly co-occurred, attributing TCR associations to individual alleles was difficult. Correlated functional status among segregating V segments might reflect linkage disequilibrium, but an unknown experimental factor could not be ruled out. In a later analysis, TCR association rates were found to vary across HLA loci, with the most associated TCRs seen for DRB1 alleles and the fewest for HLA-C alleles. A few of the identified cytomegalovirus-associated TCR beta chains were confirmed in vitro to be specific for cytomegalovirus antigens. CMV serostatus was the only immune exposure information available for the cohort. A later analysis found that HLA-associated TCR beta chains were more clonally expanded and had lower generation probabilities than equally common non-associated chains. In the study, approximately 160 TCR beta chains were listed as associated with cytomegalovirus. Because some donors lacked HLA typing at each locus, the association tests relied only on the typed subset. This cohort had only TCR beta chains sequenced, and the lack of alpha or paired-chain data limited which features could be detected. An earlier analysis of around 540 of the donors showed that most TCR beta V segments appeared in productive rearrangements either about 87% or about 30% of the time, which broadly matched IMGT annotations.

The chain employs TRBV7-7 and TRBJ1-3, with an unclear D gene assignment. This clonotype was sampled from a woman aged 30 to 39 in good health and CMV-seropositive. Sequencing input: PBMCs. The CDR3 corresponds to CASSAGPGGGNTIYF. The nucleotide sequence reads TGTGCCAGCAGCGCAGGACCGGGAGGGGGAAACACCATATATTTT.